These 28 T cell receptor beta chains share one sample of origin, sequenced in a study of control samples from healthy donors and cancer patients. Some clones are missing from TCRdb's copy, which holds only in-frame ones; the method was immunoSEQ multiplex PCR. The sample lists about 71,000 clones, over 85% occurring once. The sample comprised PBMCs. These receptors all come from a man in his sixties with lung cancer.

The chain is built from TRBV5-5 and TRBJ2-1; no firm D call. Germline CDR1 is SGHKS and CDR2 is YYEKEE (reference sequence). V shed 2 bases and J shed 7 bases, with 16 bases lying between them. The CDR3 runs 15 residues. In DNA form, the CDR3 reads TGTGCCAGCAGCTTCCTGAGTCAGGCCACAAATGAGCAGTTCTTC. It specifies CASSFLSQATNEQFF.

This CDR3 is CASSYLTGGGYTF. CDR3 sequence (DNA): TGTGCCAGCAGCTACCTGACAGGGGGCGGCTACACCTTC. V gene TRBV7-2 combines with J gene TRBJ1-2; 10 bases fit TRBD1. Germline CDR1 and CDR2: SGHTA and FQGNSA. V trimming: 4 bases; J trimming: 8 bases; junction bases outside the gene matches: 4. The CDR3 covers 13 residues. Complete variable domain (other parts from reference TRBV7-2 and TRBJ1-2): GAGVSQSPSNKVTEKGKDVELRCDPISGHTALYWYRQSLGQGLEFLIYFQGNSAPDKSGLPSDRFSAERTGGSVSTLTIQRTQQEDSAVYLCASSYLTGGGYTFGSGTRLTVV.

V gene TRBV18 combines with J gene TRBJ2-7; 8 nucleotides line up with TRBD1. Looked up from germline, CDR1 is KGHSH and CDR2 is LQKENI. This CDR3 has 15 residues. V was pared by 5 bases and J by 3 bases, with 9 bases of the junction left unmatched. CDR3: CASSTSGTGGYEQYF. The CDR3 coding sequence is TGTGCCAGCTCAACTTCCGGGACAGGAGGCTACGAGCAGTACTTC. Looking up the rest from reference TRBV18 and TRBJ2-7 gives the full variable domain: NAGVMQNPRHLVRRRGQEARLRCSPMKGHSHVYWYRQLPEEGLKFMVYLQKENIIDESGMPKERFSAEFPKEGPSILRIQQVVRGDSAAYFCASSTSGTGGYEQYFGPGTRLTVT.

This clone was seen just once. This rearrangement joins TRBV6-5 to TRBJ1-2; D unclear. The CDR3 consists of 15 residues. CDR1 is MNHEY and CDR2 is SVGAGI in the germline V gene. Trimming stripped 7 bases from V and 1 base from J, with 16 bases between. Here the CDR3 DNA reads TGTGCCAGCATCGAGGGTGTCCTCTATAACTATGGCTACACCTTC. Translated, it gives CASIEGVLYNYGYTF.

V gene TRBV7-2 combines with J gene TRBJ2-7; D could derive from TRBD1 or TRBD2 (5 bases each). The CDR3 covers 14 residues. Trimming removed 5 bases at V and 6 bases at J, with 17 bases between. The V gene's germline CDR1 is SGHTA and CDR2 FQGNSA. This CDR3 reads CASSTGPLLREQYV. The CDR3 DNA reads TGTGCCAGCAGCACGGGACCGCTACTACGCGAGCAGTACGTC.

Points on this clone: Other DNA sequences in the sample encode the same CDR3. The chain recombines TRBV5-1 with TRBJ1-1, with a weak D call TRBD1 (6 bases). Germline CDR1 and CDR2: SGHRS and YFSETQ. CDR3 size: 15 residues. The V gene lost 0 bases and the J gene lost 4 bases, with 13 bases spanning the gap. CDR3 sequence (DNA): TGCGCCAGCAGCTTGGGGGGGGGCGGAGGCACTGAAGCTTTCTTT. It codes for CASSLGGGGGTEAFF.

The rearrangement links TRBV7-9 to TRBJ1-6; 7 bases align to TRBD1. This CDR3 contains 15 residues. J gave up 7 bases and V 4 bases, and 7 bases lay outside the gene matches. Germline CDR1 is SEHNR and CDR2 is FQNEAQ (reference sequence). The CDR3 is CASSYWQGENSPLHF. The CDR3 nucleotides read TGTGCCAGCAGCTACTGGCAGGGGGAGAATTCACCCCTCCACTTT.

This clone showed up just once. This sequence joins TRBV7-3 and TRBJ2-7; tentative D call: TRBD1 (5 bases). The CDR3 spans 15 residues. V gave up 5 bases and J gave up 2 bases, with 16 bases separating them. Germline CDR1 SGHTA, CDR2 FQGTGA. The CDR3 bases are TGTGCCAGCAGCCAAAAATTGCAGGGAACCTACGAGCAGTACTTC. Amino acid sequence: CASSQKLQGTYEQYF.

The V and J genes are TRBV7-2 and TRBJ2-3; a weak D match, TRBD2 (6 bases). V was shortened by 1 base and J by 3 bases, with 17 bases between the two germline ends. The germline CDR1 and CDR2 sequences are SGHTA and FQGNSA. This CDR3 has 17 amino acids. CDR3 nucleotides: TGTGCCAGCAGCTTAGTGGGGGGATCTGGAATAACAGATACGCAGTATTTT. Translating gives CASSLVGGSGITDTQYF.

V is TRBV7-9 and J is TRBJ2-5, with D unresolved. The germline gives CDR1 SEHNR, CDR2 FQNEAQ (reference sequence). V lost 5 bases and J lost 5, with 18 bases in between. This CDR3 has 15 residues. In DNA form, the CDR3 reads TGTGCCAGCAGCCATTGGGATCGCTTGGAGGAGACCCAGTACTTC. Translating it yields CASSHWDRLEETQYF.

The chain has TRBV27 and TRBJ1-1, with TRBD1 matching over 7 bases. The CDR3 spans 15 residues. The V gene end was trimmed by 1 base and the J gene end by 6 bases; junction bases not matched to a gene: 8. Germline assignment: CDR1 MNHEY and CDR2 SMNVEV (reference sequence). CDR3 region: CASSLLGGGGAEAFF. The CDR3 DNA reads TGTGCCAGCAGTTTATTAGGGGGCGGGGGGGCTGAAGCTTTCTTT.

The chain uses TRBV6-5 and TRBJ1-2; 11 bases agree with TRBD1. V was clipped by 6 bases and J by 4 bases; unmatched bases: 7. This CDR3 has 15 amino acids. Germline V gene data show CDR1 as MNHEY and CDR2 as SVGAGI. The CDR3 sequence is CASSRSGTGGYGYTF. The DNA for the CDR3 is TGTGCCAGCAGCCGGTCCGGGACAGGGGGCTATGGCTACACCTTC.

V gene TRBV27 combines with J gene TRBJ1-5; D is ambiguous. Germline V lookup: CDR1 MNHEY, CDR2 SMNVEV (reference sequence). Deletions cut 2 bases from V and 1 base from J, with 9 bases between. The CDR3 contains 15 residues. In nucleotides, the CDR3 is TGTGCCAGCAGTTTAAAGCCAACGAGCAATCAGCCCCAGCATTTT. This codes for CASSLKPTSNQPQHF.

The chain couples TRBV9 to TRBJ1-5; D may be TRBD1 (5 bases). The CDR3 covers 15 residues. CDR1 and CDR2 (germline): SGDLS, YYNGEE. Trimming shortened V by 0 bases and J by 6 bases, and 13 bases separated the two germline ends. The CDR3 DNA is TGTGCCAGCAGCGTAGGAATGGGTGGGGGTCAGCCCCAGCATTTT. Residues: CASSVGMGGGQPQHF.

This clone was counted once. In DNA form, the CDR3 reads TGCGCCAGCAGCTTGGTAGAGCGGCAGAACACCGGGGAGCTGTTTTTT. Translated, it gives CASSLVERQNTGELFF. The chain carries TRBV5-1 and TRBJ2-2, with D perhaps TRBD2 (5 bases). The CDR3 runs 16 residues. V dropped 0 bases and J dropped 1 base, with 10 bases sitting between them. The V gene's germline CDR1 is SGHRS and CDR2 YFSETQ.

This clone has only a few counts. The chain employs TRBV19 and TRBJ2-3; possible D gene TRBD2, 5 bases. Germline CDR1 and CDR2: LNHDA and SQIVND (reference sequence). The CDR3 extends over 14 amino acids. The V end was cut by 6 bases, the J end by 0 bases, with 10 bases between. The CDR3 DNA is TGTGCCAGTAGGCGGGCGGCTAGCACAGATACGCAGTATTTT. It specifies CASRRAASTDTQYF.

The chain recombines TRBV2 with TRBJ2-2; TRBD1 matches 7 bases. With 6 bases clipped from V and 2 bases from J, the junction kept 3 bases outside the gene matches. Looked up from germline, CDR1 is SNHLY and CDR2 is FYNNEI. The CDR3 consists of 14 residues. CDR3: CASRGDSNTGELFF. The CDR3 nucleotides are TGTGCCAGCAGGGGGGACAGCAACACCGGGGAGCTGTTTTTT.

The DNA of the CDR3 is TGTGCCAGCAGCTTAAGAACAGGGTCCCGTGAGACCCAGTACTTC. Amino acids: CASSLRTGSRETQYF. The chain joins TRBV13 to TRBJ2-5; possibly TRBD1 for D (6 bases). The CDR3 is 15 amino acids. The germline CDR1 and CDR2 sequences are PRHDT and FYEKMQ (reference sequence). Trimming removed 2 bases at V and 5 bases at J, with 15 bases between.

In its sample, this clone was seen a few times. V usage is TRBV10-2 and J usage is TRBJ1-2; 9 bases match TRBD1. The V gene end was trimmed by 3 bases and the J gene end by 6 bases; junction bases not matched to a gene: 11. The CDR3 contains 16 residues. Looked up from germline, CDR1 is WSHSY and CDR2 is SAAADI. The CDR3 reads CASSDRGQGIFDGYTF. In DNA, the CDR3 is TGCGCCAGCAGTGATAGGGGACAGGGAATTTTTGATGGCTACACCTTC.

This chain links TRBV6-1 with TRBJ1-2; the D gene is possibly TRBD1 (5 bases). Trimming cost V 0 bases and J 8 bases, with 10 bases left between them. CDR1 MNHNS and CDR2 SASEGT come from the germline V gene. The length of the CDR3 is 13 residues. CDR3 sequence: CASSEAGTRGYTF. CDR3 in DNA: TGTGCCAGCAGTGAAGCCGGGACGAGAGGCTACACCTTC.

J is TRBJ2-3 and V is TRBV6-4, with D tentatively TRBD1 (6 bases). Germline CDR1 and CDR2: MRHNA and SNTAGT. V was trimmed by 6 bases and J by 2 bases, leaving 12 bases between them. The CDR3 runs 14 residues. CDR3 amino acids: CASRDSSYTDTQYF. Written as DNA, the CDR3 is TGTGCCAGCAGGGACAGCTCCTACACAGATACGCAGTATTTT.

V is TRBV6-6 and J is TRBJ2-3; D assignment may be TRBD1 or TRBD2 (6 bases each). Trimming took off 2 bases at V and 4 bases at J, with 10 bases between the two ends. This CDR3 comprises 14 residues. Germline CDR1 is MNHNY and CDR2 is SVGAGI (reference sequence). CDR3 in amino acids: CASSYGGGSDTQYF. CDR3 nucleotides: TGTGCCAGCAGTTACGGAGGGGGATCAGATACGCAGTATTTT.

This clone was seen just once. The chain recombines TRBV30 with TRBJ1-2; D is uncertain. The CDR3 has 14 residues. Germline assignment: CDR1 GTSNPN and CDR2 SVGIG (reference sequence). V gave up 4 bases and J gave up 6 bases, with 18 bases separating them. Written as DNA, the CDR3 is TGTGCCTGGACTCGGGGAGGGAGCCTCGATGGCTACACCTTC. Encoded protein: CAWTRGGSLDGYTF.

V is TRBV10-2 and J is TRBJ1-2, with TRBD1 identical over 7 bases. With V trimmed by 2 bases and J by 8 bases, 11 bases remained unmatched. The length of the CDR3 is 15 residues. The germline gives CDR1 WSHSY, CDR2 SAAADI. The CDR3 spells CASSEGAGGSGGYTF. CDR3 nucleotides: TGCGCCAGCAGTGAGGGGGCAGGGGGATCGGGCGGCTACACCTTC.

The rearrangement joins TRBV30 to TRBJ2-5, with a weak D call TRBD2 (5 bases). V shed 0 bases and J shed 5 bases, with 7 bases lying between them. This CDR3 is built from 12 residues. CDR1 is GTSNPN, CDR2 SVGIG, per germline (reference sequence). CDR3 protein: CAWSVQRETQYF. The CDR3 nucleotides read TGTGCCTGGAGTGTACAGCGGGAGACCCAGTACTTC.

The chain employs TRBV9 and TRBJ1-1; 7 bases align to TRBD1. V shed 0 bases and J 0 bases; nucleotides not matched to a gene: 8. This CDR3 has 17 amino acids. Germline V gene sequence: CDR1 SGDLS, CDR2 YYNGEE. CDR3 sequence: CASSVAGRGSMNTEAFF. DNA of the CDR3: TGTGCCAGCAGCGTAGCCGGCAGGGGGTCTATGAACACTGAAGCTTTCTTT.

The chain uses TRBV19 and TRBJ1-1; the match to TRBD1 covers 7 bases. V was clipped by 5 bases and J by 3 bases; unmatched bases: 6. Looked up from germline, CDR1 is LNHDA and CDR2 is SQIVND (reference sequence). The CDR3 has 14 residues. The CDR3 sequence: CASSSTGRDTEAFF. The CDR3 region has the DNA TGTGCCAGTAGTTCGACAGGGAGGGACACTGAAGCTTTCTTT.

The chain employs TRBV12-3 or TRBV12-4 and TRBJ1-3; D possibly corresponds to TRBD1 (5 bases). Trimming took 9 bases from V and 7 from J, leaving 16 bases between them. CDR3 size: 13 residues. For the CDR3, the DNA is TGTGCCAGTATGACAGCTGCCGGGAACACCATATATTTT. Protein sequence: CASMTAAGNTIYF.